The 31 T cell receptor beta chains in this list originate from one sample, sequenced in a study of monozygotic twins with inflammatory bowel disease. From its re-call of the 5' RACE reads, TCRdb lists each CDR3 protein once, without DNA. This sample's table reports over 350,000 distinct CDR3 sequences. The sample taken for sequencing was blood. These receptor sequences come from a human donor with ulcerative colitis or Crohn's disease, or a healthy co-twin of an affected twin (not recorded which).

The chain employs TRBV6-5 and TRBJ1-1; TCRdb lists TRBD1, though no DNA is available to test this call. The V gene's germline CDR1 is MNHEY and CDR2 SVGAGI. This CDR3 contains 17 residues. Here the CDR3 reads CASSYSRTGGGNTEAFF.

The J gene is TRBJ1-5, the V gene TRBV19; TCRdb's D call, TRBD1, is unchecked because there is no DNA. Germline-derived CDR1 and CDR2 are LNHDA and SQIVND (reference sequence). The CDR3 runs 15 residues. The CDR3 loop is CASRLTGFGNQPQHF.

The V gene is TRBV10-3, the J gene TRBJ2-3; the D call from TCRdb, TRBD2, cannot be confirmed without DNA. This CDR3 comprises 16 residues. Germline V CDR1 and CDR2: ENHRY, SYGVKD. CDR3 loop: CAISDGEGISTDTQYF.

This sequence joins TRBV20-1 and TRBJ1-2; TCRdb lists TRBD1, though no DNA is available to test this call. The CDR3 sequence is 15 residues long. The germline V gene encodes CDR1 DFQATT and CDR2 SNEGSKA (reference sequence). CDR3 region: CSARDLSGAGYGYTF.

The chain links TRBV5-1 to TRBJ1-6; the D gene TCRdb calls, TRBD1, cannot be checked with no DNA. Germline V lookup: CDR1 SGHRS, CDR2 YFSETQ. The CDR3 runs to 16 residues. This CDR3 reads CASSLAVRGPDSPLHF.

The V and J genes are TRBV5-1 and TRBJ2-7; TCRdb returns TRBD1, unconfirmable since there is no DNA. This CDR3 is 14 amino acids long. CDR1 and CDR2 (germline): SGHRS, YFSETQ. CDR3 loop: CASSSRQGLYEQYF.

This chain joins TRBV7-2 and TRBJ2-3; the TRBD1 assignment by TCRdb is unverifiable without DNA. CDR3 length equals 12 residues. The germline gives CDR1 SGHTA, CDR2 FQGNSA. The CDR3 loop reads CASSSTGLAQYF.

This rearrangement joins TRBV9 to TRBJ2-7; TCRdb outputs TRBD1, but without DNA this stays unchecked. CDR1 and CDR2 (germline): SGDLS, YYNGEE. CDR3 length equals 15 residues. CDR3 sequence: CASSVGPQGTYEQYF.

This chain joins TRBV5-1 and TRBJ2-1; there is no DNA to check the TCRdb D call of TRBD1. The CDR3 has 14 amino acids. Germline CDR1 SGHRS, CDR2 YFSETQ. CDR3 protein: CASKGVVTYNEQFF.

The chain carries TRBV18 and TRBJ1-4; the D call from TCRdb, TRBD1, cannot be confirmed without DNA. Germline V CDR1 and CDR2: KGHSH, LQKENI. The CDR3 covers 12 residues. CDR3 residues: CASSPGTGYLFF.

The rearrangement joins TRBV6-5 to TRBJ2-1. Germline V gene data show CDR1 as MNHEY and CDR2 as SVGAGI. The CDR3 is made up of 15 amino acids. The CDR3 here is CASSYDRAPYNEQFF.

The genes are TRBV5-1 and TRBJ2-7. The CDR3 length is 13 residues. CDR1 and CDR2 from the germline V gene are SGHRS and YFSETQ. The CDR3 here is CASSLGPDYEQYF.

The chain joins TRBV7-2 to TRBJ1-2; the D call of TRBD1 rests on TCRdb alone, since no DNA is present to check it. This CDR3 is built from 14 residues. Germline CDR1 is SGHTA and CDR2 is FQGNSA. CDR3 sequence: CASSLHRGGYGYTF.

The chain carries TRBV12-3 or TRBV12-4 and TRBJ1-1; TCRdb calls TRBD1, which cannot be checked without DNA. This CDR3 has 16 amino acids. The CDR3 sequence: CASSAPRDGQGSEAFF.

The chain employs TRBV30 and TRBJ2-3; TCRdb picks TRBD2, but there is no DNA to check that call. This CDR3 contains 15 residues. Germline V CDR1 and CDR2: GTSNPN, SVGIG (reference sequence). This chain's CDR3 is CAWSGLLAGADTQYF.

CDR3 in amino acids: CASSPDRASGANVLTF. The chain uses TRBV5-1 and TRBJ2-6; the TCRdb D gene call, TRBD1, has no DNA to confirm it. The CDR3 covers 16 residues. CDR1 is SGHRS, CDR2 YFSETQ, per germline.

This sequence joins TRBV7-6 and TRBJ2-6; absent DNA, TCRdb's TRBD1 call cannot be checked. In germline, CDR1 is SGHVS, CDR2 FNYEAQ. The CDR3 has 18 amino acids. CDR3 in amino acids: CASSSRDGFNSGANVLTF.

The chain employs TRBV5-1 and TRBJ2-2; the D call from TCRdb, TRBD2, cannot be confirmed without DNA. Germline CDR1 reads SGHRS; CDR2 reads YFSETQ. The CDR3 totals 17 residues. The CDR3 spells CASSWKRQSPNTGELFF.

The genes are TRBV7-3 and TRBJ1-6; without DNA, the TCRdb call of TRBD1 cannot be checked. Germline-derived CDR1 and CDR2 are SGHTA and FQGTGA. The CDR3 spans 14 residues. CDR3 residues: CASSNGQGTSPLHF.

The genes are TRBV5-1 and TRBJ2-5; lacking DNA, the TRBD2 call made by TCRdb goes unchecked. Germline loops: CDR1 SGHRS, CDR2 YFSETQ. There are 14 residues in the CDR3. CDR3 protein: CASSQGLVEETQYF.

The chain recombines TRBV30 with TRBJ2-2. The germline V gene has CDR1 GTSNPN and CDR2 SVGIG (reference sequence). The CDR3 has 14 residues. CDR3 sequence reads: CAWSDRPNTGELFF.

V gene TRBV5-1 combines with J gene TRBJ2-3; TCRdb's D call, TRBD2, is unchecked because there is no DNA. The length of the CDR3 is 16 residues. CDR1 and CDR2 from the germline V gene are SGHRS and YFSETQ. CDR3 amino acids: CASSPRTSGVSDTQYF.

The CDR3 is CASSPSYLGQGGSPLHF. This chain links TRBV5-1 with TRBJ1-6; the D call from TCRdb, TRBD1, cannot be confirmed without DNA. Germline assignment: CDR1 SGHRS and CDR2 YFSETQ. The CDR3 consists of 17 residues. Combining the CDR3 with reference TRBV5-1 and TRBJ1-6 gives the whole variable domain KAGVTQTPRYLIKTRGQQVTLSCSPISGHRSVSWYQQTPGQGLQFLFEYFSETQRNKGNFPGRFSGRQFSNSRSEMNVSTLELGDSALYLCASSPSYLGQGGSPLHFGNGTRLTVT.

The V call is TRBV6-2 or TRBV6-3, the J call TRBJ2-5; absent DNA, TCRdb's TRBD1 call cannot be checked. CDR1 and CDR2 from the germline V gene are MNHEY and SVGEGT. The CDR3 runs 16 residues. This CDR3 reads CASSLSGTGPAGTQYF.

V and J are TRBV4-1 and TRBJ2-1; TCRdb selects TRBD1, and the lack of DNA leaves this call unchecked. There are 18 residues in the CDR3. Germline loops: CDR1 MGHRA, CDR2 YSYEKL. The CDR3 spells CASVRGGGGARSYNEQFF.

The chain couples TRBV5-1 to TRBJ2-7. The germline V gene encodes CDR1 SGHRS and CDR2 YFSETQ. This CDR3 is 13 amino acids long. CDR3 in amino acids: CASSLAGIYEQYF.

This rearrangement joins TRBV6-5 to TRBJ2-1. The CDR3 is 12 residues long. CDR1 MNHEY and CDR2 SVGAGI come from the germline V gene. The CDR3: CASSSIVGEQFF.

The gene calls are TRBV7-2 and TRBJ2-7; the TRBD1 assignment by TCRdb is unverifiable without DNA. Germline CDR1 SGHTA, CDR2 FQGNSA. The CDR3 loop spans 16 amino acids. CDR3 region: CASSLGGATGSYEQYF.

CDR3: CASSRTGLLYNEQFF. The chain couples TRBV6-2 or TRBV6-3 to TRBJ2-1; TCRdb picks TRBD1, but there is no DNA to check that call. The CDR3 totals 15 residues. The germline V gene has CDR1 MNHEY and CDR2 SVGEGT.

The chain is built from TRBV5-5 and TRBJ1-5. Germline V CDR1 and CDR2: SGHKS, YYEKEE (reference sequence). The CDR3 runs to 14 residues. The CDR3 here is CASSFFQSNQPQHF.

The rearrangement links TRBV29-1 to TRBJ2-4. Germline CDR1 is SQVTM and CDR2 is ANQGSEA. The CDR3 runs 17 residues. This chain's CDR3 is CSVDLIVKEGGKNIQYF.